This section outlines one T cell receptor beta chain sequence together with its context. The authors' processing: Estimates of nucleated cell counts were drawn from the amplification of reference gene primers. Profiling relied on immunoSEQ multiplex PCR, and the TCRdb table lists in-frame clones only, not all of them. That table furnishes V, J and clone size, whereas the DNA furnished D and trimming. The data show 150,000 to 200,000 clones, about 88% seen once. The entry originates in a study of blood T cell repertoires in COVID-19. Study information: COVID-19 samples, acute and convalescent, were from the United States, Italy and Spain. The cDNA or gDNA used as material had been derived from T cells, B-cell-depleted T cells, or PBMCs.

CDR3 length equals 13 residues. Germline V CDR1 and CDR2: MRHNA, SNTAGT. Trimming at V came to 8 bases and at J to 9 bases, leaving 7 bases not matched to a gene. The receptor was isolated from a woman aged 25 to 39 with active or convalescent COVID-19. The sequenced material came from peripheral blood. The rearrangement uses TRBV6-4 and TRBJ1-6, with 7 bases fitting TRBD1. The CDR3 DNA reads TGTGCCAGCCGAGGGGACAGTTTTTCACCCCTCCACTTT. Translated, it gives CASRGDSFSPLHF.